This T cell receptor (beta chain) was recorded in a study of blood T cell repertoires in COVID-19. Study details: The analysed material was cDNA or gDNA that came from T cells, B-cell-depleted T cells, or PBMCs.

Original processing notes: Scientists estimated how many nucleated cells there were by amplifying reference gene primers. Data came from immunoSEQ multiplex PCR; TCRdb stores just in-frame clones and leaves some out. The V and J calls and clone size are taken from that table; D and trimming were inferred from the DNA. Among more than 95,000 clones listed, roughly four fifths were seen once. The source material was peripheral blood. This receptor was identified in a man aged 55 to 70 with acute or convalescent COVID-19.

In nucleotides, the CDR3 is TGTGCCATACGCCAGGGGATTGGGGAAAAACTGTTTTTT. It yields the protein CAIRQGIGEKLFF. The J gene is TRBJ1-4, the V gene TRBV7-9; the D gene is possibly TRBD1 (6 bases). CDR3 length: 13 residues. V was pared by 10 bases and J by 8 bases, with 17 bases between. The germline V gene has CDR1 SEHNR and CDR2 FQNEAQ (reference sequence).